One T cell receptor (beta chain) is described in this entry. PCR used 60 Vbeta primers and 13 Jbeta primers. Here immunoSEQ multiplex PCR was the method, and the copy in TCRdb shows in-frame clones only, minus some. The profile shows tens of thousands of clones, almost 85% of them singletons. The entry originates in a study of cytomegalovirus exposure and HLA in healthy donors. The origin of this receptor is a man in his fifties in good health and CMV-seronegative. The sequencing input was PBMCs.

For the CDR3, the DNA is TGTGCCAGCAGCTTCGGCGGGAGATATTTCACAGATACGCAGTATTTT. This gives the protein CASSFGGRYFTDTQYF. This chain joins TRBV7-9 and TRBJ2-3; 7 bases match TRBD2. The V segment lost 3 bases and the J segment 2 bases; nucleotides outside the gene matches: 8. Germline lookup yields CDR1 SEHNR and CDR2 FQNEAQ (reference sequence). This CDR3 comprises 16 residues.